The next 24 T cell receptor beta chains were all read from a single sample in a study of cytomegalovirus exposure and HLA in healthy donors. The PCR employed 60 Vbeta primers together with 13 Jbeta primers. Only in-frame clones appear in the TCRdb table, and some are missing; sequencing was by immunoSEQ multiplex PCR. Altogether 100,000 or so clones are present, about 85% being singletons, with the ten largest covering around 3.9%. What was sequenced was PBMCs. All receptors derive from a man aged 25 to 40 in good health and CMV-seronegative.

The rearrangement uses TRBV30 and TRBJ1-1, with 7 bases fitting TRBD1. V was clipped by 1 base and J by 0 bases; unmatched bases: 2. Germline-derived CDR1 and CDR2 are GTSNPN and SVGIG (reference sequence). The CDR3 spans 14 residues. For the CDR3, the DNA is TGTGCCTGGAGTGGACAGGGCATGAACACTGAAGCTTTCTTT. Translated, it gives CAWSGQGMNTEAFF.

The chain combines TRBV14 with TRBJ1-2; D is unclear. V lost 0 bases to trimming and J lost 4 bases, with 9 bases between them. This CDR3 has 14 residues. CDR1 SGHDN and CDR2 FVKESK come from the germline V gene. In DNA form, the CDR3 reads TGTGCCAGCAGCCAAGATTTAAGACTCTATGGCTACACCTTC. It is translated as CASSQDLRLYGYTF.

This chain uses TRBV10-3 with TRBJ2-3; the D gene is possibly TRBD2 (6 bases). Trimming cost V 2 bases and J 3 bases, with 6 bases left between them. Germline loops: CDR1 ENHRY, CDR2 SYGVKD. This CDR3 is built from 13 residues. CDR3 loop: CAISEGGTDTQYF. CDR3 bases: TGTGCCATCAGTGAGGGGGGGACAGATACGCAGTATTTT.

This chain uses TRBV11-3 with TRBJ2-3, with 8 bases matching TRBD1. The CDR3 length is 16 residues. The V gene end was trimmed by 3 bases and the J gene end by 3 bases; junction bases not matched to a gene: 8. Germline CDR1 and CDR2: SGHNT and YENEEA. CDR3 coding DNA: TGTGCCAGCAGCTTGGGTCGGACAGGGACGACAGATACGCAGTATTTT. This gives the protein CASSLGRTGTTDTQYF.

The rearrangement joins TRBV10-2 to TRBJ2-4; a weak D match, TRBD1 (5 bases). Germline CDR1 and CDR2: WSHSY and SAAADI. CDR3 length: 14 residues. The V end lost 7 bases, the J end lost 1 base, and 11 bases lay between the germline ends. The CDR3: CASTRQIAKNIQYF. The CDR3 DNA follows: TGCGCCAGCACCCGACAGATTGCCAAAAACATTCAGTACTTC.

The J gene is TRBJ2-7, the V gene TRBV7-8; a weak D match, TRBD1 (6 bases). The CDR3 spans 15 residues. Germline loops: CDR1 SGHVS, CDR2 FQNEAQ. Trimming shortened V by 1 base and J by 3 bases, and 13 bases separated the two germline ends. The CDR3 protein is CASSLETQGYYEQYF. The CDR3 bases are TGTGCCAGCAGCTTAGAGACTCAGGGGTACTACGAGCAGTACTTC.

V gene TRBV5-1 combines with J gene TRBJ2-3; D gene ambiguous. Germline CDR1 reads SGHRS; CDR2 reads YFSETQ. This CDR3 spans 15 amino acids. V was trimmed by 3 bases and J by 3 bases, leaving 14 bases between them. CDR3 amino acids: CASSSVKLLTDTQYF. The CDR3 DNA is TGCGCCAGCAGCTCTGTCAAGCTTTTAACAGATACGCAGTATTTT. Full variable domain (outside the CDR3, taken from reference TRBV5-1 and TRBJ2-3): KAGVTQTPRYLIKTRGQQVTLSCSPISGHRSVSWYQQTPGQGLQFLFEYFSETQRNKGNFPGRFSGRQFSNSRSEMNVSTLELGDSALYLCASSSVKLLTDTQYFGPGTRLTVL.

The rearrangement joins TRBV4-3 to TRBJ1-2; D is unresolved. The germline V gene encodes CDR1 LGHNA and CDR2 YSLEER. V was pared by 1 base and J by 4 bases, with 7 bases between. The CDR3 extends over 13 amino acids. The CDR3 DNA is TGCGCCAGCAGCCAAGTAGCCTCCTATGGCTACACCTTC. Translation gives CASSQVASYGYTF.

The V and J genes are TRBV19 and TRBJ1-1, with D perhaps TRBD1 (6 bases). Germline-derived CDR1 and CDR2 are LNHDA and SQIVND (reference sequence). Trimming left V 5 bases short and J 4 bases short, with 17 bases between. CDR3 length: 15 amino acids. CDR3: CASSSDRTYGTEAFF. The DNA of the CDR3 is TGTGCCAGTAGTTCCGACAGGACCTATGGCACTGAAGCTTTCTTT.

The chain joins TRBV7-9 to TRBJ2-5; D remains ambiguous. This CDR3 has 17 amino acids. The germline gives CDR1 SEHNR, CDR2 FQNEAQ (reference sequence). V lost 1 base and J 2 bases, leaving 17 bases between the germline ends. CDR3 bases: TGTGCCAGCAGCTTAGTTTTGAGCTTGGCAGGACAAGAGACCCAGTACTTC. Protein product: CASSLVLSLAGQETQYF.

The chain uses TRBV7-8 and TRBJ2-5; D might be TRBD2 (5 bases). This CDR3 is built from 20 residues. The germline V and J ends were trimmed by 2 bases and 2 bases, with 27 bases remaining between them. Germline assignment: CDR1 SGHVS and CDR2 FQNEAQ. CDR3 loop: CASSLSTGRDNTRRQETQYF. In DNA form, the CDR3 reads TGTGCCAGCAGCTTAAGTACGGGGAGAGACAATACCAGGAGACAAGAGACCCAGTACTTC.

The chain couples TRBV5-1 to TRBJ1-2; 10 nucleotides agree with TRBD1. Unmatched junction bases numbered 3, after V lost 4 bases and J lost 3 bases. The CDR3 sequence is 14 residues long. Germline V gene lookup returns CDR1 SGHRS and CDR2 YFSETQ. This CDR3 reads CASSRDRGDYGYTF. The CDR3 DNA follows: TGCGCCAGCAGCAGGGACAGGGGAGACTATGGCTACACCTTC.

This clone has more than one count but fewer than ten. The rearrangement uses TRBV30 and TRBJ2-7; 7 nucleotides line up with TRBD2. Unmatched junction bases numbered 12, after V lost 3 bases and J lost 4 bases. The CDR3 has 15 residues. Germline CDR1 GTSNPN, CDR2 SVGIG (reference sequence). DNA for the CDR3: TGTGCCTGGAGCCTAACGGGAGGCAGTCTATACGAGCAGTACTTC. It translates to CAWSLTGGSLYEQYF.

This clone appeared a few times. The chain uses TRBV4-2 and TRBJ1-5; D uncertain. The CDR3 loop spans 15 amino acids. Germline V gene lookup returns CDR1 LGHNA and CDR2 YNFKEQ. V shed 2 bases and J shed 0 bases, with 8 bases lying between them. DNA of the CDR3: TGTGCCAGCAGCCAACAGGTTTATAGCAATCAGCCCCAGCATTTT. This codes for CASSQQVYSNQPQHF.

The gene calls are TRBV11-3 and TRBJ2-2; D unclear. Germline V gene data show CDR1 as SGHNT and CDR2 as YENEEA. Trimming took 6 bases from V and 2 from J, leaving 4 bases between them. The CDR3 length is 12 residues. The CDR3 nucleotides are TGTGCCAGCAGTTATAACACCGGGGAGCTGTTTTTT. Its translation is CASSYNTGELFF.

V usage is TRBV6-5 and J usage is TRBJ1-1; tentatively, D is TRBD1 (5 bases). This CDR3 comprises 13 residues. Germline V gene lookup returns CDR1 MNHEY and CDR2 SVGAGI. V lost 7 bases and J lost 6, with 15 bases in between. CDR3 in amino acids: CASTPPDRAEAFF. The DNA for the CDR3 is TGTGCCAGCACCCCCCCTGACAGAGCTGAAGCTTTCTTT.

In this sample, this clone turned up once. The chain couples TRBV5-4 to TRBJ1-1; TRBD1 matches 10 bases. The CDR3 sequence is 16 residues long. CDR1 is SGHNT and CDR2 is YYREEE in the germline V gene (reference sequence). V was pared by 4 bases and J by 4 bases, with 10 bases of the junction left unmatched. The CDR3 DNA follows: TGTGCCAGCAGCCCGTCTATCGACAGGGGGCCCACTGAAGCTTTCTTT. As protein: CASSPSIDRGPTEAFF.

CDR3 nucleotide sequence: TGCAGCGTCCTATCAGGGGAATACGAGCAGTACTTC. Amino acids: CSVLSGEYEQYF. The V gene is TRBV29-1, the J gene TRBJ2-7; possible D gene TRBD1, 6 bases. Trimming stripped 6 bases from V and 4 bases from J, with 13 bases between. The CDR3 is 12 residues long. Germline V gene sequence: CDR1 SQVTM, CDR2 ANQGSEA.

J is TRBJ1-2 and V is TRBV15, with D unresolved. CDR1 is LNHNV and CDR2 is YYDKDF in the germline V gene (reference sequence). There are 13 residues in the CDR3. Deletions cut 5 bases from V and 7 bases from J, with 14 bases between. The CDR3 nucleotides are TGTGCCACCAGCCTAAGGACGGGATTTGGCTACACCTTC. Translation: CATSLRTGFGYTF. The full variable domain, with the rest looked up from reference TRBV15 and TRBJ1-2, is DAMVIQNPRYQVTQFGKPVTLSCSQTLNHNVMYWYQQKSSQAPKLLFHYYDKDFNNEADTPDNFQSRRPNTSFCFLDIRSPGLGDTAMYLCATSLRTGFGYTFGSGTRLTVV.

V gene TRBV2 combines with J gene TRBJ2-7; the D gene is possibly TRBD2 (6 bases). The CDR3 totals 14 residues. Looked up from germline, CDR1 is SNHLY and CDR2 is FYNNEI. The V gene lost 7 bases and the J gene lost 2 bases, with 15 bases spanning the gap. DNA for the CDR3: TGTGCCAGCACTGTACGGGGGACCCCCTACGAGCAGTACTTC. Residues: CASTVRGTPYEQYF.

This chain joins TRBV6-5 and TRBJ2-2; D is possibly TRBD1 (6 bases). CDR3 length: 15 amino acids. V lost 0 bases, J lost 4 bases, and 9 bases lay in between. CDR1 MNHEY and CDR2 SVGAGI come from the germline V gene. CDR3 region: CASSYSTGPTGELFF. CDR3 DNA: TGTGCCAGCAGTTACTCCACAGGGCCCACCGGGGAGCTGTTTTTT.

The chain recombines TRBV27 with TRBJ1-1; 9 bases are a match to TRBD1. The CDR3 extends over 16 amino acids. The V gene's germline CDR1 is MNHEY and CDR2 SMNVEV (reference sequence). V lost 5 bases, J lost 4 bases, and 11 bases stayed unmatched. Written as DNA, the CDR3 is TGTGCCAGCAGTCCCAATCCGGGACAGGGTTCCACTGAAGCTTTCTTT. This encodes CASSPNPGQGSTEAFF.

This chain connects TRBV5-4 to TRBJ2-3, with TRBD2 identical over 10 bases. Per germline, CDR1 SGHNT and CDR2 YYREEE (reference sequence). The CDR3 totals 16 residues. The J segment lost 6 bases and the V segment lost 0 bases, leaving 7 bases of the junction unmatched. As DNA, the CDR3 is TGTGCCAGCAGCTTGGCCCTAGCGGGAGCAAGGGATACGCAGTATTTT. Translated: CASSLALAGARDTQYF.

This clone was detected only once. The CDR3 reads CASSFPGQEAEQYF. Written as DNA, the CDR3 is TGTGCCAGCAGCTTCCCTGGACAGGAGGCCGAGCAGTACTTC. The chain has TRBV7-9 and TRBJ2-5; 7 bases align to TRBD1. The assigned J gene may be wrong: the sequence end matches TRBJ2-7 better. The CDR3 is 14 residues long. Per germline, CDR1 SEHNR and CDR2 FQNEAQ (reference sequence).